Detailed here is one T cell receptor (beta chain). Antigen specificity is unknown. This sample stems from a study of OX40 agonist ivuxolimab in advanced cancers. As for the study in general: With ivuxolimab, an agonistic anti-OX40 (CD134) antibody, patients were treated. Ivuxolimab was administered intravenously to patients at 0.01 to 10 mg/kg every 2 weeks. Prior checkpoint blockade (anti-PD-1, anti-PD-L1 or anti-CTLA-4) was permitted; approximately 40% had it.

In germline, CDR1 is LNHDA, CDR2 SQIVND (reference sequence). This CDR3 has 16 residues. V lost 7 bases to trimming and J lost 8 bases, with 23 bases between them. Notes on the study in general: Antigens targeted by the expanded peripheral T cells were not determined.

The data were produced by immunoSEQ multiplex PCR, yet TCRdb's version contains in-frame clones alone and is incomplete. Among tens of thousands of clones listed, roughly nine tenths were seen once. This clonotype was obtained from an adult with an advanced solid tumor such as melanoma, head and neck, liver or kidney cancer. The chain recombines TRBV19 with TRBJ1-4; maybe TRBD1 (5 bases). The input for sequencing was CD4+ or CD8+ T cells sorted from blood, taken in a trial of the OX40 agonist ivuxolimab. The CDR3 sequence: CASTRRVGALSEKLFF. In nucleotides, the CDR3 is TGTGCCAGTACCCGGAGGGTTGGGGCTCTGTCGGAAAAACTGTTTTTT.